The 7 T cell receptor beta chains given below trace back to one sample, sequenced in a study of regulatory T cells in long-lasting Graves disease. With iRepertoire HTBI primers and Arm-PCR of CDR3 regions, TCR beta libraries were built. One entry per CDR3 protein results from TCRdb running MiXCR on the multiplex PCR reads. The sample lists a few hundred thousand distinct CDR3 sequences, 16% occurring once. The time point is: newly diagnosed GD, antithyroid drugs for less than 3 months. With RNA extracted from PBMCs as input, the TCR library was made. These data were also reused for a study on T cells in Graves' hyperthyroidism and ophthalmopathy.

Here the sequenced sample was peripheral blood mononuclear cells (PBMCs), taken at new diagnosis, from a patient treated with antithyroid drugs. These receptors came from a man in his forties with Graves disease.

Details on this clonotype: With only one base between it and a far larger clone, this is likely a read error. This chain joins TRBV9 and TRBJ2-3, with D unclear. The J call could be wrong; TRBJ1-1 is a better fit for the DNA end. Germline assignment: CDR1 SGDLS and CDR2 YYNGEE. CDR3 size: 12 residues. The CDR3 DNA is TGTGCCAGCAGCGGTTCAAGCACTGAAGCTTTCTTT. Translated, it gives CASSGSSTEAFF.

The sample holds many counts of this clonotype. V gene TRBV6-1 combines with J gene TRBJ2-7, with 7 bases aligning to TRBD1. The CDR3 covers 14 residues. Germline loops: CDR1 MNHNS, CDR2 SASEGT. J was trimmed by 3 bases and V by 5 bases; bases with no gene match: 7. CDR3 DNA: TGTGCCAGCAGTAACCGGGACAGCTTCTACGAGCAGTACTTC. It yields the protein CASSNRDSFYEQYF.

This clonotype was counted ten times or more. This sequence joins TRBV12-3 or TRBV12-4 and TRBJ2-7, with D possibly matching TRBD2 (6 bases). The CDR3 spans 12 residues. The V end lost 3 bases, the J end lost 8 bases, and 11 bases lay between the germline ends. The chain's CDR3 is CASSFLGLQQYF. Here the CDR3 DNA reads TGTGCCAGCAGTTTCTTGGGACTCCAGCAGTACTTC.

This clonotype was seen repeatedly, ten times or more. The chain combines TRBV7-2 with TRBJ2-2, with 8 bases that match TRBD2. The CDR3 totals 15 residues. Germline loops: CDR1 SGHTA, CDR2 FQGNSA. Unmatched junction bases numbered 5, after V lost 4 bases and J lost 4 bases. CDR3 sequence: CASSYGLATTGELFF. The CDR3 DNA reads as TGTGCCAGCAGCTATGGACTAGCCACCACCGGGGAGCTGTTTTTT.

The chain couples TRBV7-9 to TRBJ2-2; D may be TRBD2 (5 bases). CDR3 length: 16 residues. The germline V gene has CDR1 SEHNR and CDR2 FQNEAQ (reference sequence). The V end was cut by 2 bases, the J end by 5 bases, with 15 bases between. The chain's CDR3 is CASSLWLLGQTGELFF. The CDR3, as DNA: TGTGCCAGCAGCTTATGGTTACTAGGTCAAACCGGGGAGCTGTTTTTT. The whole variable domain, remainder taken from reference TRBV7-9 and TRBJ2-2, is DTGVSQNPRHKITKRGQNVTFRCDPISEHNRLYWYRQTLGQGPEFLTYFQNEAQLEKSRLLSDRFSAERPKGSFSTLEIQRTEQGDSAMYLCASSLWLLGQTGELFFGEGSRLTVL.

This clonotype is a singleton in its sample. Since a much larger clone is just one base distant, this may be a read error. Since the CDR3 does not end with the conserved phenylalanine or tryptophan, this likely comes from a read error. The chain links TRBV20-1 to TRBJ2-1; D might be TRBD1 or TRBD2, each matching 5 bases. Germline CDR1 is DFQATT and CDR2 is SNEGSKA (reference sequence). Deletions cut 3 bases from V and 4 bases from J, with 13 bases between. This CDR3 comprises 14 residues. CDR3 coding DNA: TGCAGTGCTAGGTTGGGACCGAAATACAATGAGCAGTTCTCC. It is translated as CSARLGPKYNEQFS.

CDR3 coding DNA: TGCGCCAGCAGCTTGGGGAGCGGGGTGATTCAAGAGACCCAGTACTTC. Amino acid sequence: CASSLGSGVIQETQYF. The chain links TRBV5-1 to TRBJ2-5; 7 bases align to TRBD2. Germline CDR1 reads SGHRS; CDR2 reads YFSETQ. The CDR3 loop spans 16 amino acids. After removal of 0 bases from V and 2 bases from J, the junction contained 7 bases not matched to a gene.